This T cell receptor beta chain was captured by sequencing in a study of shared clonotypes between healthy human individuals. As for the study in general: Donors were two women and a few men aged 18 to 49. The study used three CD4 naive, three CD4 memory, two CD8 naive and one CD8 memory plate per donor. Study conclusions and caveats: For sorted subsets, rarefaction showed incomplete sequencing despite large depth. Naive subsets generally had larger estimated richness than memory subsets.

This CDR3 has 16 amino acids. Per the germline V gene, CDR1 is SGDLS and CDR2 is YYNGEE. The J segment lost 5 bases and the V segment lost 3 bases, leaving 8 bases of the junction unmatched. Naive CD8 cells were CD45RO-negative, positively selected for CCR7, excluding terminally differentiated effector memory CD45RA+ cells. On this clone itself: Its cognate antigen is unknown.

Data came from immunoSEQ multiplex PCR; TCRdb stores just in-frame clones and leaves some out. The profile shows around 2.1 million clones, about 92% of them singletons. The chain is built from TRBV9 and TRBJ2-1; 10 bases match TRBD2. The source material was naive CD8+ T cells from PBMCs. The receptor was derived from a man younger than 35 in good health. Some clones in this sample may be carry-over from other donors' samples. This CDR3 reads CASSASGRGTHNEQFF. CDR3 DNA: TGTGCCAGCAGCGCTAGCGGGAGAGGAACCCACAATGAGCAGTTCTTC.